The next 26 T cell receptor beta chains were all read from a single sample in a study of blood T cell repertoires in COVID-19. Generated by immunoSEQ multiplex PCR, the TCRdb table keeps only in-frame clones and is missing some. The sample records over 200,000 clones, roughly 77% being singletons. The sequenced sample consisted of PBMCs or T cells enriched from blood (not recorded which). The receptors shown here come from a man between 40 and 49 years old who had recovered from COVID-19.

This sequence joins TRBV7-8 and TRBJ2-3; possible D gene TRBD2, 7 bases. CDR3 length: 15 residues. The germline V gene encodes CDR1 SGHVS and CDR2 FQNEAQ. Trimming took 2 bases from V and 3 from J, leaving 12 bases between them. The CDR3 is CASSLPRGATDTQYF. The CDR3 nucleotides read TGTGCCAGCAGCTTACCCCGGGGGGCGACAGATACGCAGTATTTT.

This clone came up once. The rearrangement uses TRBV6-5 and TRBJ2-7; D perhaps matches TRBD1 (6 bases). Trimming took 10 bases from V and 3 from J, leaving 16 bases between them. In germline, CDR1 is MNHEY, CDR2 SVGAGI. The CDR3 runs 13 residues. CDR3 DNA: TGTGCCACCCGCCGGGACAAATTCTACGAGCAGTACTTC. Protein sequence: CATRRDKFYEQYF.

This chain joins TRBV2 and TRBJ1-2; no firm D call. The ends were cut back, 4 bases at V and 8 bases at J, with 11 bases in the middle. Germline CDR1 is SNHLY and CDR2 is FYNNEI. The CDR3 has 12 amino acids. This chain's CDR3 is CASSVPPGGYTF. CDR3 coding DNA: TGTGCCAGCAGTGTCCCACCGGGGGGCTACACCTTC.

V gene TRBV14 combines with J gene TRBJ1-2; no clear D gene. V was shortened by 2 bases and J by 2 bases, with 3 bases between the two germline ends. The CDR3 has 12 residues. Germline lookup yields CDR1 SGHDN and CDR2 FVKESK. CDR3 loop: CASSQQNYGYTF. Here the CDR3 DNA reads TGTGCCAGCAGCCAACAAAACTATGGCTACACCTTC.

This clone was recorded a few times. This chain uses TRBV6-5 with TRBJ2-1; D is undetermined. Trimming removed 0 bases at V and 0 bases at J, with 9 bases between. The germline V gene encodes CDR1 MNHEY and CDR2 SVGAGI. This CDR3 is 16 amino acids long. CDR3 coding DNA: TGTGCCAGCAGTTACTCTGAGGAGAGCTCCTACAATGAGCAGTTCTTC. This codes for CASSYSEESSYNEQFF.

The rearrangement joins TRBV29-1 to TRBJ1-5, with unresolved D. The CDR3 is 14 residues long. The V end lost 4 bases, the J end lost 0 bases, and 10 bases lay between the germline ends. Germline values: CDR1 SQVTM, CDR2 ANQGSEA. CDR3 in amino acids: CSVGLTNSNQPQHF. Written as DNA, the CDR3 is TGCAGCGTTGGGCTGACTAATAGCAATCAGCCCCAGCATTTT. Using reference TRBV29-1 and TRBJ1-5 for the parts outside the CDR3, the full variable domain is SAVISQKPSRDICQRGTSLTIQCQVDSQVTMMFWYRQQPGQSLTLIATANQGSEATYESGFVIDKFPISRPNLTFSTLTVSNMSPEDSSIYLCSVGLTNSNQPQHFGDGTRLSIL.

V usage is TRBV5-1 and J usage is TRBJ1-4; TRBD1 agrees at 9 bases. Losses at the gene ends were 5 bases for V and 3 bases for J; bases not matched to a gene: 2. From germline, CDR1 is SGHRS and CDR2 YFSETQ. The CDR3 is 14 residues long. CDR3 DNA sequence: TGCGCCAGCAGAAGGACAGGGGCTAATGAAAAACTGTTTTTT. It encodes CASRRTGANEKLFF.

CDR3 coding DNA: TGTGCCAGTAGTATGTATCGGGACAGGGGACCCCTCTATAGCAATCAGCCCCAGCATTTT. This translates into CASSMYRDRGPLYSNQPQHF. The chain recombines TRBV19 with TRBJ1-5, with 10 bases aligning to TRBD1. This CDR3 comprises 20 residues. With V trimmed by 3 bases and J by 0 bases, 14 bases remained unmatched. In germline, CDR1 is LNHDA, CDR2 SQIVND (reference sequence).

This rearrangement joins TRBV9 to TRBJ1-2, with unresolved D. Trimming left V 3 bases short and J 5 bases short, with 5 bases between. CDR3 length equals 11 residues. The germline V gene has CDR1 SGDLS and CDR2 YYNGEE. CDR3 region: CASSAEYGYTF. The CDR3 coding sequence is TGTGCCAGCAGCGCTGAGTATGGCTACACCTTC.

This chain uses TRBV7-9 with TRBJ1-2, with unresolved D. The V gene lost 5 bases and the J gene lost 3 bases, with 10 bases spanning the gap. Germline-derived CDR1 and CDR2 are SEHNR and FQNEAQ (reference sequence). The CDR3 covers 13 residues. The CDR3 protein is CASSLYEDYGYTF. CDR3 sequence (DNA): TGTGCCAGCAGCCTCTACGAGGACTATGGCTACACCTTC.

V is TRBV18 and J is TRBJ1-6; D is undetermined. The V and J ends lost 4 bases and 7 bases respectively, with 20 bases between them. Looked up from germline, CDR1 is KGHSH and CDR2 is LQKENI. CDR3 size: 17 residues. CDR3 amino acids: CASSQSLGLQRNSPLHF. The CDR3 coding sequence is TGTGCCAGCTCACAATCTCTGGGCCTCCAAAGGAATTCACCCCTCCACTTT.

The chain recombines TRBV2 with TRBJ2-1, with a tentative D call TRBD2 (5 bases). CDR3 size: 15 residues. The germline gives CDR1 SNHLY, CDR2 FYNNEI. Trimming took 8 bases from V and 0 from J, leaving 14 bases between them. CDR3 nucleotide sequence: TGTGCCAGCCGAGAGGGCTCGGGCTCCTACAATGAGCAGTTCTTC. Residues: CASREGSGSYNEQFF.

The V gene is TRBV19, the J gene TRBJ1-5; perhaps TRBD1 as D (6 bases). The germline V gene has CDR1 LNHDA and CDR2 SQIVND (reference sequence). V was clipped by 3 bases and J by 0 bases, with 12 bases between them. The length of the CDR3 is 16 residues. The CDR3 here is CASSMYRVRSNQPQHF. In nucleotides, the CDR3 is TGTGCCAGTAGTATGTACAGGGTGCGTAGCAATCAGCCCCAGCATTTT.

V is TRBV5-1 and J is TRBJ2-7; 7 nucleotides align to TRBD2. This CDR3 region has 15 residues. The trim removed 0 bases at V and 4 bases at J, leaving 7 bases unmatched. Germline values: CDR1 SGHRS, CDR2 YFSETQ. CDR3 sequence (DNA): TGCGCCAGCAGCTTGGGAACTAGCGCGGATTACGAGCAGTACTTC. Its protein is CASSLGTSADYEQYF.

V is TRBV19 and J is TRBJ2-5; tentative D call: TRBD1 (6 bases). Germline CDR1 is LNHDA and CDR2 is SQIVND (reference sequence). The CDR3 covers 13 residues. Trimming shortened V by 4 bases and J by 6 bases, and 12 bases separated the two germline ends. The CDR3 loop is CASSTLQGKTQYF. Here the CDR3 DNA reads TGTGCCAGTAGTACCCTACAGGGAAAGACCCAGTACTTC.

The V call is TRBV18, the J call TRBJ2-5, with a possible D match to TRBD1 (6 bases). The CDR3 is 15 amino acids. The germline V and J ends were trimmed by 3 bases and 1 base, with 12 bases remaining between them. Looked up from germline, CDR1 is KGHSH and CDR2 is LQKENI. CDR3 DNA: TGTGCCAGCTCACCGCGGCAGGGGAGCCAAGAGACCCAGTACTTC. Its translation is CASSPRQGSQETQYF.

Concerning this clone: One junction end does not reproduce the germline sequence, and a read error may be involved. The chain has TRBV6-1 and TRBJ2-7; D call uncertain. The germline gives CDR1 MNHNS, CDR2 SASEGT. The CDR3 runs to 12 residues. The CDR3 reads CASSQAGYEQYF. Here the CDR3 DNA reads TGTGCCAGCAGTCAAGCCGGGTACGAGCAGTACTTC.

The chain couples TRBV21-1 to TRBJ1-1; TRBD1 was called by the table and not checked on the DNA. TRBV21-1 is an annotated pseudogene. CDR3 length: 18 amino acids. The CDR3 region is CASSLKPPPQGRNTEAFF. Here the CDR3 DNA reads TGTGCCAGCAGCCTAAAGCCCCCACCTCAGGGGCGGAACACTGAAGCTTTCTTT.

As to this clone: Being one base from a much bigger clone, this may be a read error. This same CDR3 is encoded by further DNA sequences in the sample. V gene TRBV9 combines with J gene TRBJ2-7; a possible D gene is TRBD2 (6 bases). CDR1 is SGDLS, CDR2 YYNGEE, per germline. This CDR3 is built from 14 residues. Trimming pared 0 bases from V and 2 bases from J, leaving 9 bases between. CDR3 sequence reads: CASSVGGETYEQYF. CDR3 bases: TGTGCCAGCAGCGTAGGGGGGGAAACCTACGAGCAGTACTTC.

The chain joins TRBV24-1 to TRBJ1-2; D is undetermined. Germline assignment: CDR1 KGHDR and CDR2 SFDVKD. The V gene lost 6 bases and the J gene lost 4 bases, with 8 bases spanning the gap. The CDR3 consists of 12 residues. CDR3 nucleotides: TGTGCCACCAGTAGGCGGATCTATGGCTACACCTTC. It translates to CATSRRIYGYTF.

This clone was counted only a few times. This rearrangement joins TRBV7-9 to TRBJ1-1; no clear D. Germline V gene lookup returns CDR1 SEHNR and CDR2 FQNEAQ (reference sequence). V lost 1 base and J 11 bases, leaving 14 bases between the germline ends. The CDR3 runs 13 residues. The CDR3 DNA follows: TGTGCCAGCAGCTTAGGACAATGGGAGGCGGCTTTCTTT. Encoded protein: CASSLGQWEAAFF.

This rearrangement joins TRBV21-1 to TRBJ2-7; TRBD2 is taken as the D call from the table, unchecked against the DNA. TRBV21-1 is a known pseudogene. There are 14 residues in the CDR3. In DNA, the CDR3 is TGTGCCAGCAGCTACGCTAGCGGGGTCTACGAGCAGTACTTC. This gives the protein CASSYASGVYEQYF.

The chain couples TRBV6-8 to TRBJ1-4, with D unresolved. This CDR3 comprises 12 residues. Trimming shortened V by 6 bases and J by 3 bases, and 5 bases separated the two germline ends. Germline V gene lookup returns CDR1 MNHGY and CDR2 SAAAGT. In DNA, the CDR3 is TGTGCCAGCAGGGAGGCTAATGAAAAACTGTTTTTT. The encoded protein is CASREANEKLFF.

The V call is TRBV19, the J call TRBJ1-5; TRBD1 aligns across 12 bases. The ends lost 5 bases at V and 7 bases at J; junction bases unmatched: 6. This CDR3 is 15 amino acids long. Germline CDR1 is LNHDA and CDR2 is SQIVND (reference sequence). The CDR3 spells CASSVRDRGLQPQHF. For the CDR3, the DNA is TGTGCCAGTAGTGTCCGGGACAGGGGGCTGCAGCCCCAGCATTTT.

V and J are TRBV18 and TRBJ1-4, with D tentatively TRBD1 (5 bases). The V and J ends lost 6 bases and 3 bases respectively, with 20 bases between them. The CDR3 is 17 residues long. Germline CDR1 reads KGHSH; CDR2 reads LQKENI. The CDR3, as DNA: TGTGCCAGCTCCCCAAATCGAACAGGAATAGCTAATGAAAAACTGTTTTTT. This sequence encodes CASSPNRTGIANEKLFF.

The rearrangement links TRBV18 to TRBJ1-4; TRBD1 might be the D (5 bases). Looked up from germline, CDR1 is KGHSH and CDR2 is LQKENI. The CDR3 sequence is 15 residues long. Trimming took 2 bases from V and 4 from J, leaving 11 bases between them. CDR3 region: CASSPSQGFNEKLFF. Here the CDR3 DNA reads TGTGCCAGCTCACCATCTCAGGGATTTAATGAAAAACTGTTTTTT.